Given below is one T cell receptor beta chain in context. This entry is derived from a study of blood T cell repertoires in COVID-19. In the study overall: The origin of the acute and convalescent COVID-19 samples was the United States, Italy and Spain. PBMCs, B-cell-depleted T cells, or T cells provided the cDNA or gDNA that made up the material.

In the original analysis: Amplification with reference gene primers provided the estimates of nucleated cell counts. Produced via immunoSEQ multiplex PCR; TCRdb's table is partial and in-frame only. V and J calls and clone size come straight from that table; D and trimming were deduced from the DNA. The repertoire holds roughly 58,000 clones, with around 85% as singletons. This CDR3 spans 16 amino acids. Germline CDR1 MDHEN, CDR2 SYDVKM. V lost 6 bases and J lost 7, with 24 bases in between. This receptor was obtained from a man aged 65 to 85 with active COVID-19. Source material: peripheral blood. The rearrangement links TRBV28 to TRBJ1-1; TRBD1 might be the D (6 bases). CDR3 coding DNA: TGTGCCAGCAGCGTCCCTCCTGGACAGCCCTCCGATGAAGCTTTCTTT. Translating it yields CASSVPPGQPSDEAFF.